Presented here are 11 T cell receptor beta chains from one specimen sequenced in a study of blood T cell repertoires in COVID-19. Only in-frame clones appear in the TCRdb table, and some are missing; sequencing was by immunoSEQ multiplex PCR. The repertoire includes about 260,000 clones, about 90% of them detected once, and 9.5% to 13% sits in the top ten. The sample taken for sequencing was peripheral blood. The receptors originated from a woman aged 65 to 85 with COVID-19, enrolled during active disease.

This rearrangement joins TRBV11-2 to TRBJ1-3; D unresolved. Germline CDR1 reads SGHAT; CDR2 reads FQNNGV. V dropped 1 base and J dropped 7 bases, with 5 bases sitting between them. The CDR3 is made up of 12 amino acids. The CDR3 is CASSLGGNTIYF. Written as DNA, the CDR3 is TGTGCCAGCAGCTTAGGCGGTAACACCATATATTTT.

V usage is TRBV7-9 and J usage is TRBJ1-1, with no clear D. The length of the CDR3 is 13 residues. Trimming removed 2 bases from V and 11 bases from J, with 15 bases in between. The germline gives CDR1 SEHNR, CDR2 FQNEAQ (reference sequence). The CDR3 protein is CASSLPLVTEAFF. As DNA, the CDR3 is TGTGCCAGCAGCTTACCGTTAGTGACGGAGGCTTTCTTT.

The J gene is TRBJ2-7, the V gene TRBV7-9; TRBD2 is a possible D gene (5 bases). Germline CDR1 is SEHNR and CDR2 is FQNEAQ (reference sequence). The CDR3 totals 14 residues. Between the trimmed V and J ends, which lost 8 bases and 1 base, there was a span of 15 bases. In DNA, the CDR3 is TGTGCCAGCTCTGACCCACTAGTTTCCTACGAGCAGTACTTC. Encoded protein: CASSDPLVSYEQYF.

The chain combines TRBV7-6 with TRBJ2-1, with D possibly matching TRBD2 (6 bases). V lost 1 base, J lost 4 bases, and 11 bases lay in between. This CDR3 contains 15 residues. Germline V lookup: CDR1 SGHVS, CDR2 FNYEAQ. DNA of the CDR3: TGTGCCAGCAGCTTAGTTTCTAGCGAGTACAATGAGCAGTTCTTC. Protein product: CASSLVSSEYNEQFF. The entire variable domain, with the rest obtained from reference TRBV7-6 and TRBJ2-1, is as follows: GAGVSQSPRYKVTKRGQDVALRCDPISGHVSLYWYRQALGQGPEFLTYFNYEAQQDKSGLPNDRFSAERPEGSISTLTIQRTEQRDSAMYRCASSLVSSEYNEQFFGPGTRLTVL.

The chain couples TRBV19 to TRBJ1-2; TRBD1 aligns across 8 bases. This CDR3 spans 13 amino acids. Per germline, CDR1 LNHDA and CDR2 SQIVND (reference sequence). V was pared by 9 bases and J by 4 bases, with 7 bases of the junction left unmatched. The CDR3 coding sequence is TGTGCCAGCTCGGACAGGGTGGGCTATGGCTACACCTTC. Its translation: CASSDRVGYGYTF.

This chain uses TRBV12-3 or TRBV12-4 with TRBJ1-2, with 8 bases lining up with TRBD1. This CDR3 is 13 amino acids long. The ends lost 3 bases at V and 7 bases at J; junction bases unmatched: 4. CDR3 region: CASSLTGEAGYTF. In DNA, the CDR3 is TGTGCCAGCAGTTTGACAGGGGAGGCTGGCTACACCTTC.

The count of this clone is one. The V and J genes are TRBV11-1 and TRBJ2-1; D perhaps matches TRBD1 (6 bases). The germline V gene has CDR1 SGHAT and CDR2 FQDESV (reference sequence). This CDR3 is built from 16 residues. V was cut by 4 bases and J by 0 bases, with 13 bases left in between. CDR3 region: CASSSPGQSSYNEQFF. The CDR3 DNA reads as TGTGCCAGCAGCTCTCCGGGACAAAGCTCCTACAATGAGCAGTTCTTC.

V usage is TRBV28 and J usage is TRBJ1-1; maybe TRBD1 (6 bases). Per the germline V gene, CDR1 is MDHEN and CDR2 is SYDVKM. Trimming pared 8 bases from V and 1 base from J, leaving 11 bases between. The CDR3 totals 13 residues. CDR3 DNA: TGTGCCAGCTCCAGGGGCGAGAACACTGAAGCTTTCTTT. Encoded protein: CASSRGENTEAFF. Complete variable domain (other parts from reference TRBV28 and TRBJ1-1): DVKVTQSSRYLVKRTGEKVFLECVQDMDHENMFWYRQDPGLGLRLIYFSYDVKMKEKGDIPEGYSVSREKKERFSLILESASTNQTSMYLCASSRGENTEAFFGQGTRLTVV.

The chain is built from TRBV19 and TRBJ1-3, with 7 bases matching TRBD1. The CDR3 is made up of 14 amino acids. Trimming at V came to 6 bases and at J to 1 base, leaving 3 bases not matched to a gene. Germline assignment: CDR1 LNHDA and CDR2 SQIVND (reference sequence). The CDR3 nucleotides are TGTGCCAGTAGATTGACAGGGTCTGGAAACACCATATATTTT. This sequence encodes CASRLTGSGNTIYF.

The chain is built from TRBV4-1 and TRBJ2-4; TRBD2 matches at 8 bases. CDR1 is MGHRA and CDR2 is YSYEKL in the germline V gene. The V and J ends lost 0 bases and 3 bases, in that order; junction bases with no gene match: 10. CDR3 length: 18 residues. The CDR3 nucleotides are TGCGCCAGCAGCCAAGAAGAGGGAGCGGGAGTTGTCAAAAACATTCAGTACTTC. It specifies CASSQEEGAGVVKNIQYF.

The chain employs TRBV28 and TRBJ2-5; 11 bases match TRBD2. The CDR3 length is 16 residues. The germline CDR1 and CDR2 sequences are MDHEN and SYDVKM. V lost 5 bases, J lost 5 bases, and 10 bases stayed unmatched. CDR3 sequence: CASSRSGRARQETQYF. CDR3 DNA sequence: TGTGCCAGCAGTCGTAGCGGGAGGGCCCGGCAGGAGACCCAGTACTTC.